This passage covers 5 T cell receptor beta chains from one sample sequenced in a study of T-cell reconstitution after alpha-beta-depleted transplantation in children. The TCRbeta library incorporated unique molecular identifiers. One entry per CDR3 protein results from TCRdb running MiXCR on the PCR reads. This table holds some 450,000 distinct CDR3 sequences, about 40% found once. The sample here was PBMCs, taken before TCRalphabeta/CD19-depleted stem cell transplant. The source is a girl aged 2-10 years with aplastic anemia, due to receive a stem cell transplant.

The chain couples TRBV29-1 to TRBJ2-7, with 7 bases identical to TRBD1. Trimming removed 3 bases from V and 4 bases from J; junction bases left unmatched: 12. The CDR3 covers 15 residues. Per germline, CDR1 SQVTM and CDR2 ANQGSEA. The CDR3 nucleotides read TGCAGCGTTGAGGGGCTGGCAGGGGGTAGGTACGAGCAGTACTTC. The encoded protein is CSVEGLAGGRYEQYF.

The sample holds a few counts of this clonotype. V is TRBV3-1 and J is TRBJ1-1; 10 bases align to TRBD1. V dropped 4 bases and J dropped 1; count of bases not matched to a gene: 3. The CDR3 totals 15 residues. CDR1 and CDR2 (germline): LGHDT, YNNKEL (reference sequence). The CDR3 DNA follows: TGTGCCAGCAGCCCGTGGGACAGGGGGAACACTGAAGCTTTCTTT. Translation gives CASSPWDRGNTEAFF.

This chain joins TRBV12-3 or TRBV12-4 and TRBJ2-2; TRBD1 aligns across 8 bases. With 4 bases clipped from V and 3 bases from J, the junction kept 7 bases outside the gene matches. The CDR3 totals 16 residues. In DNA, the CDR3 is TGTGCCAGCAGTTCCCCAGGGGGCGCAGACACCGGGGAGCTGTTTTTT. Its protein product is CASSSPGGADTGELFF.

V is TRBV10-3 and J is TRBJ1-2, with 7 bases lining up with TRBD1. The CDR3 has 17 amino acids. The junction had 13 bases not matched to a gene; V was cut back by 0 bases and J by 6 bases. The V gene's germline CDR1 is ENHRY and CDR2 SYGVKD. The CDR3 DNA sequence: TGTGCCATCAGTGAGTCGCCGTTCCCCGGTACAGGGGATGGCTACACCTTC. It specifies CAISESPFPGTGDGYTF.

This chain links TRBV20-1 with TRBJ2-3; D not resolved. The length of the CDR3 is 15 residues. Per the germline V gene, CDR1 is DFQATT and CDR2 is SNEGSKA (reference sequence). Trimming removed 5 bases from V and 4 bases from J, with 19 bases in between. DNA for the CDR3: TGCAGTGCTCTGACCGGGCTCAGAAGAGCAGATACGCAGTATTTT. This sequence encodes CSALTGLRRADTQYF.